This T cell receptor (beta chain) stems from a study of OX40 agonist ivuxolimab in advanced cancers. Turning to the study itself: Patients in dose escalation had liver, melanoma, kidney or head and neck cancers. A mean age of about 59 years, range about 20 to 85, was recorded, and 70% to 85% were male. Whole-study results and caveats: Clonal expansion from baseline to week 6 occurred in both CD4+ and CD8+ T cells. Part of the nonresponder group also had normalized T-cell clonal expansion that was low.

Only in-frame clones appear in the TCRdb table, and some are missing; sequencing was by immunoSEQ multiplex PCR. This sample has some 90,000 clones; just over 90% occur once, and the top ten carry less than 0.35%. V was clipped by 5 bases and J by 6 bases, with 21 bases between them. The CDR3 is made up of 16 amino acids. The V gene's germline CDR1 is SGHTA and CDR2 FQGTGA. Notes on this clone: The antigen is undetermined.

The sample consisted of CD4+ or CD8+ T cells sorted from blood, taken in a trial of the OX40 agonist ivuxolimab. The chain combines TRBV7-3 with TRBJ2-3; TRBD1 might be the D (5 bases). This TCR was sampled from an adult with an advanced solid tumor such as melanoma, head and neck, liver or kidney cancer. The CDR3 spells CASSLSGAGYGDTQYF. Written as DNA, the CDR3 is TGTGCCAGCAGCCTAAGTGGGGCCGGGTACGGTGATACGCAGTATTTT. Complete variable domain (other parts from reference TRBV7-3 and TRBJ2-3): GAGVSQTPSNKVTEKGKYVELRCDPISGHTALYWYRQSLGQGPEFLIYFQGTGAADDSGLPNDRFFAVRPEGSVSTLKIQRTERGDSAVYLCASSLSGAGYGDTQYFGPGTRLTVL.